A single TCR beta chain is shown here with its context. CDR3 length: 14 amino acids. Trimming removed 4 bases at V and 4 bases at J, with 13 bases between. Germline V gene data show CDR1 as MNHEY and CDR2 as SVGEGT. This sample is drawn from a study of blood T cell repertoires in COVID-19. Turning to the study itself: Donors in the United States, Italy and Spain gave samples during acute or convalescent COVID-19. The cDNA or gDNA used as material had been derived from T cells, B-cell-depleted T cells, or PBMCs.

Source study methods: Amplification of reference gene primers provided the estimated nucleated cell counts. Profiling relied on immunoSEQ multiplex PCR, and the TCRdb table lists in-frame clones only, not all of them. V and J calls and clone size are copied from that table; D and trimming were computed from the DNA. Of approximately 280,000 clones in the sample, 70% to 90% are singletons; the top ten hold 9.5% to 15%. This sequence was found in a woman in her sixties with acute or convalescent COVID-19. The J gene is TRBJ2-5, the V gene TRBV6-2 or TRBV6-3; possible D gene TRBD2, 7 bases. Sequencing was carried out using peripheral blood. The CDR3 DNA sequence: TGTGCCAGCAGTTTTCGGGGGGCCGGAGAGACCCAGTACTTC. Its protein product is CASSFRGAGETQYF.